Listed here are 12 T cell receptor beta chains from one sample, sequenced in a study of CD8+ T cells in alopecia areata. Extraction and reverse transcription of RNA yielded cDNA as the sequencing template. Sequenced by immunoSEQ multiplex PCR; TCRdb stores in-frame clones only, minus some. The sample counts about 270,000 clones, none seen once; the ten largest own more than 0.95%. Sorting relied on CD4, CD8alpha, NKG2D, NKG2ACE and other markers applied to pooled cutaneous lymph node cells. Sequenced sample: CD4+ T cells sorted from a lymph node. All receptors derive from a C3H/HeJ mouse with alopecia areata. The mice in this strain carry MHC haplotype H2-k.

In regard to this clone: Any gene name here is a mouse gene name. The read stops 4 residues short of the end of the CDR3; the missing end is completed from the germline J gene. The same CDR3 also results from other DNA sequences found in this sample. The genes are TRBV5 and TRBJ1-1, with a possible D match to TRBD1 (6 bases). V dropped 0 bases and J dropped 3 bases, with 8 bases sitting between them. Germline CDR1 reads LGHNA; CDR2 reads YNLKQL (reference sequence). CDR3 length: 14 residues. The CDR3 here is CASSQDRGDTEVFF. CDR3 bases read: TGTGCCAGCAGCCAAGACAGGGGCGACACA.

This clone appeared a few times. Gene labels here are mouse ones. The sequenced fragment ends 4 residues before the CDR3 boundary, so the rest is inferred from the germline J gene. The gene calls are TRBV1 and TRBJ2-5, with 7 nucleotides matching TRBD1. Germline lookup yields CDR1 NSQYPW and CDR2 LRSPGD (reference sequence). V was clipped by 0 bases and J by 1 base; unmatched bases: 1. The CDR3 covers 15 residues. The CDR3 sequence: CTCSADGTDQDTQYF. Incomplete CDR3 DNA: TGCACCTGCAGTGCAGATGGGACAGACCAAGAC.

For this clone: A much larger clone lies one base from this, so it may be a read error. Mouse gene names and germline throughout. The missing CDR3 end, 4 residues past where the read stops, is filled in from the germline J gene. V gene TRBV13-3 combines with J gene TRBJ2-1; TRBD1 aligns across 8 bases. Germline CDR1 is NNHDY and CDR2 is SYVADS. V gave up 5 bases and J gave up 6 bases; unmatched junction bases: 1. CDR3 length: 12 amino acids. The CDR3 loop reads CASRDRVAEQFF. The sequenced CDR3 bases are TGTGCCAGCAGGGACAGGGTTGCT.

As to this clone: Genes and germline are mouse. CDR3 sequence: CASRVSPWGESSYEQYF. The CDR3 DNA, read in part, is TGTGCCAGCAGAGTTTCCCCGTGGGGGGAGAGCTCCTAT. This chain connects TRBV13-3 to TRBJ2-7; 7 bases map to TRBD2. Read data end 4 residues before the CDR3 end; the end is taken from the germline J gene. With 5 bases clipped from V and 0 bases from J, the junction kept 14 bases outside the gene matches. CDR3 length: 17 amino acids. CDR1 and CDR2 from the germline V gene are NNHDY and SYVADS.

This clone has more than one count but fewer than ten. Gene names are mouse gene names. The sequenced fragment ends 4 residues before the CDR3 boundary, so the rest is inferred from the germline J gene. The rearrangement uses TRBV2 and TRBJ2-7, with TRBD2 identical over 8 bases. This CDR3 comprises 13 residues. The germline V gene encodes CDR1 LGHNA and CDR2 YSYQKL. V lost 6 bases, J lost 3 bases, and 4 bases stayed unmatched. This CDR3 reads CASRLGENYEQYF. The CDR3 bases that were read are TGTGCCAGCAGACTGGGGGAGAACTAT.

For this clone: The listed genes are named as in mouse. Coverage ceases 3 residues before the CDR3 finishes, and the germline J gene fills in the end. The chain links TRBV5 to TRBJ1-6; possible D gene TRBD1, 6 bases. TRBJ1-6 is an ORF for which the function is uncertain. Germline lookup yields CDR1 LGHNA and CDR2 YNLKQL (reference sequence). Trimming pared 4 bases from V and 4 bases from J, leaving 8 bases between. The CDR3 has 14 residues. CDR3 loop: CASSPGTYNSPLYF. Incomplete CDR3 DNA: TGTGCCAGCAGCCCCGGGACATATAATTCGCCC.

This clone has more than one count but fewer than ten. Gene names and germline refer to mouse. The sequenced fragment ends 4 residues before the CDR3 boundary, so the rest is inferred from the germline J gene. At the DNA level, this CDR3 is encoded by other sequences in the same sample as well. The chain carries TRBV13-2 and TRBJ2-7, with D perhaps matching TRBD1 (7 bases). The V gene's germline CDR1 is NNHNN and CDR2 SYGAGS (reference sequence). V gave up 0 bases and J gave up 2 bases, with 9 bases separating them. The CDR3 extends over 14 amino acids. The sequenced part of the CDR3 DNA is TGTGCCAGCGGTGATGCAAGGGGGCCCTAT. This sequence encodes CASGDARGPY. The complete CDR3 reads CASGDARGPYEQYF.

On this clone itself: Mouse gene names apply. The read ends 3 residues early relative to the CDR3; the germline J gene fills the gap. Other DNA sequences within the sample encode an identical CDR3. This chain connects TRBV19 to TRBJ1-6, with 7 positions matching TRBD1. TRBJ1-6 is noted as an ORF with a role that remains uncertain. From germline, CDR1 is FNHDT and CDR2 SITEND (reference sequence). The junction had 2 bases not matched to a gene; V was cut back by 4 bases and J by 7 bases. The CDR3 length is 13 residues. The sequenced CDR3 bases are TGTGCCAGCAGTCCCAGGGGGAATTCGCCC. Translation: CASSPRGNSP. The full CDR3 protein reads CASSPRGNSPLYF.

There are a few counts of this clone. The gene names here belong to mouse. The read stops 4 residues short of the end of the CDR3; the missing end is completed from the germline J gene. The rearrangement uses TRBV1 and TRBJ2-1; 9 bases map to TRBD2. CDR1 and CDR2 (germline): NSQYPW, LRSPGD (reference sequence). This CDR3 comprises 15 residues. The CDR3 sequence is CTCSADDGTGAEQFF. Incomplete CDR3 DNA: TGCACCTGCAGTGCAGATGACGGGACTGGGGCT.

About this clone itself: Gene names follow the mouse nomenclature. Read data end 4 residues before the CDR3 end; the end is taken from the germline J gene. The chain has TRBV5 and TRBJ1-2; 8 bases align to TRBD1. V dropped 4 bases and J dropped 4; count of bases not matched to a gene: 5. The CDR3 runs 14 residues. Germline lookup yields CDR1 LGHNA and CDR2 YNLKQL (reference sequence). CDR3 region: CASSPAGGGSDYTF. The sequenced part of the CDR3 DNA is TGTGCCAGCAGCCCCGCAGGGGGCGGCTCC.

This clone was seen a few times. Here the gene names and germline are mouse. The read terminates 4 residues ahead of where the CDR3 ends, so the germline J gene completes it. The sample has other DNA sequences that encode this CDR3 too. V is TRBV31 and J is TRBJ2-1; 14 nucleotides agree with TRBD2. Germline CDR1 reads GKSSPN; CDR2 reads SITVG. The CDR3 has 15 amino acids. The CDR3 reads CAWSPGTGGAAEQFF. The CDR3 DNA, read in part, is TGTGCCTGGAGCCCCGGGACTGGGGGGGCAGCT. Combining the CDR3 with reference TRBV31 and TRBJ2-1 gives the whole variable domain AQTIHQWPVAEIKAVGSPLSLGCTIKGKSSPNLYWYWQATGGTLQQLFYSITVGQVESVVQLNLSASRPKDDQFILSTEKLLLSHSGFYLCAWSPGTGGAAEQFFGPGTRLTVL.

This clone has only a few counts. Gene names and germline match the mouse. With the read ending 4 residues before the CDR3 end, the germline J gene is used to fill in that end. The chain carries TRBV19 and TRBJ2-7; 10 bases match TRBD2. The CDR3 is 15 residues long. CDR1 is FNHDT and CDR2 is SITEND in the germline V gene (reference sequence). The sequenced part of the CDR3 DNA is TGTGCCAGCAGCTCCAGACTGGGGGGTTCGGAT. Translated, it gives CASSSRLGGSD. The full-length CDR3 reads as CASSSRLGGSDEQYF.